The rows below give T cell receptor beta chains drawn from one sample of a study of T cells in Graves' hyperthyroidism and ophthalmopathy. One entry per CDR3 protein results from TCRdb running MiXCR on the multiplex PCR reads. Of around 300,000 distinct CDR3 sequences in the sample, roughly an eighth are singletons; the top ten hold 7.9%. The sequencing sample was made of blood. All receptors derive from a woman in her forties with Graves' hyperthyroidism. CDR3s include the opening cysteine and the closing phenylalanine or tryptophan. D genes are given only for firm matches. Part of the rows lack a size; the others show once, few, many or a class for expanded clones.

size	V	J	D	DNA	CDR3
many	TRBV5-1	TRBJ2-1	.	TGCGCCAGCAGCTTGACAGGTCCCTACAATGAGCAGTTCTTC	CASSLTGPYNEQFF
few	TRBV19	TRBJ2-7	.	TGTGCCAGTGGATCCGGGACCACTTCCTACGAGCAGTACTTC	CASGSGTTSYEQYF
.	TRBV7-3	TRBJ2-2	.	TGTGCCAGCAGCTTAAATGCGAACACCGGGGAGCTGTTTTTT	CASSLNANTGELFF
many	TRBV2	TRBJ1-2	.	TGTGCCAGCAGTGATGAGACCCGTGATGGCTACACCTTC	CASSDETRDGYTF
many	TRBV24-1	TRBJ1-2	.	TGTGCCACCTCCCCGGGGGGACGTAACTATGGCTACACCTTC	CATSPGGRNYGYTF
many	TRBV5-6	TRBJ1-1	.	TGTGCCAGCAGCATGGACATCTACGGCACTGAAGCTTTCTTT	CASSMDIYGTEAFF
many	TRBV3-1	TRBJ1-3	.	TGTGCCAGCAGCCTCGACAGTTCCTCTGGAAACACCATATATTTT	CASSLDSSSGNTIYF
.	TRBV6-1	TRBJ1-3	.	TGTGCCAGCAGTCCCTCCCAGGGGAACACCATATATTTT	CASSPSQGNTIYF
.	TRBV2	TRBJ2-7	TRBD2	TGTGCCAGCAGACCGGGACTAGACAACGAGCAGTACTTC	CASRPGLDNEQYF
.	TRBV29-1	TRBJ2-1	TRBD1	TGCAGCGTTGACCGGGACAGGGGCCTCTACAATGAGCAGTTCTTC	CSVDRDRGLYNEQFF
.	TRBV12-3/TRBV12-4	TRBJ2-7	TRBD2	TGTGCCAGCAGTTCACTCCCGCGGGAGATCCGCTACGAGCAGTACTTC	CASSSLPREIRYEQYF
.	TRBV11-3	TRBJ1-5	TRBD1	TGTGCCAGCAGTTTTCAAAAAGGGGGCACGGGACAGCCCCAGCATTTT	CASSFQKGGTGQPQHF
many	TRBV4-2	TRBJ2-7	.	TGTGCCAGCAGCCAGACCCCACGGCACGAGCAGTACTTC	CASSQTPRHEQYF
once	TRBV24-1	TRBJ2-1	TRBD2	TGTGCCACCTCTGGGGCGGGAGGGAACTACAATGAGCAGTTCTTC	CATSGAGGNYNEQFF
many	TRBV28	TRBJ2-5	.	TGTGCCAGCAGCCAGGGGGGACCGGGGGAGACCCAGTACTTC	CASSQGGPGETQYF
.	TRBV28	TRBJ1-1	TRBD1	TGTGCCAGCAGGCAACCCCAGGGGGCCAGCACTGAAGCTTTCTTT	CASRQPQGASTEAFF
.	TRBV7-9	TRBJ2-1	.	TGTGCCAGCAGCTTATACGTCTACGGGAGCGATGAGCAGTTCTTC	CASSLYVYGSDEQFF
many	TRBV11-2	TRBJ2-2	.	TGTGCCAGCAGCTTCATGCCCAGGGGGAACACCGGGGAGCTGTTTTTT	CASSFMPRGNTGELFF
many	TRBV2	TRBJ1-2	.	TGTGCCAGCAGGGAGGATAGACTACTGAATGGCTACACCTTC	CASREDRLLNGYTF
.	TRBV20-1	TRBJ2-5	.	TGCAGTGCTTGGCTAGCGCTCCAAGAGACCCAGTACTTC	CSAWLALQETQYF
many	TRBV3-1	TRBJ2-1	.	TGTGCCAGCAGCCAGTGGAATGAGCAGTTCTTC	CASSQWNEQFF
many	TRBV2	TRBJ2-3	TRBD2	TGTGCCAGCAGTGATTCTCTAGCGGGAGTCGGTACGCAGTATTTT	CASSDSLAGVGTQYF
many	TRBV15	TRBJ1-2	TRBD1	TGTGCCACCAGCAGGACAGGGGGTTATGGCTACACCTTC	CATSRTGGYGYTF
few	TRBV9	TRBJ2-5	TRBD2	TGTGCCAGCAGCGCCTTACTAGCGGGAGAGACCCAGTACTTC	CASSALLAGETQYF
many	TRBV18	TRBJ1-5	.	TGTGCCAGCTCACCACGGACGTCAGGTCAGCCCCAGCATTTT	CASSPRTSGQPQHF
.	TRBV7-9	TRBJ1-6	.	TGTGCCAGCACTTACGATGGGGGTTCACCCCTCCACTTT	CASTYDGGSPLHF
many	TRBV11-2	TRBJ2-3	.	TGTGCCAGCAGCCGCACCCAGGGGTCAGATACGCAGTATTTT	CASSRTQGSDTQYF
many	TRBV12-3/TRBV12-4	TRBJ2-7	.	TGTGCCAGCAGTTTAGCGCAGGGCGAGCAGTACTTC	CASSLAQGEQYF